The sequence of this T cell receptor (beta chain) was determined in a study of blood T cell repertoires in COVID-19. The overall study: There were acute and convalescent COVID-19 samples, and they came from the United States, Italy and Spain. PBMCs, B-cell-depleted T cells, or T cells provided the cDNA or gDNA that made up the material.

How the authors handled the data: Quantification of nucleated cells was approximated via reference gene primer amplification. Some clones are missing from TCRdb's copy, which holds only in-frame ones; the method was immunoSEQ multiplex PCR. V, J and clone size are taken as reported in that table, and D and trimming were inferred from the DNA itself. The repertoire holds 200,000 to 250,000 clones, with about 91% as singletons. Germline CDR1 SGHVS, CDR2 FQNEAQ. The CDR3 extends over 13 amino acids. Trimming shortened V by 11 bases and J by 5 bases, and 18 bases separated the two germline ends. J is TRBJ1-1 and V is TRBV7-8; D not certain. Sequences were obtained from peripheral blood. This sequence originates from a middle-aged woman with acute or convalescent COVID-19. The CDR3 nucleotides are TGTGCCTCTGCGGGGAGGGTCTGGACTGAAGCTTTCTTT. Translating it yields CASAGRVWTEAFF. The entire variable domain, with the rest obtained from reference TRBV7-8 and TRBJ1-1, is as follows: GAGVSQSPRYKVAKRGQDVALRCDPISGHVSLFWYQQALGQGPEFLTYFQNEAQLDKSGLPSDRFFAERPEGSVSTLKIQRTQQEDSAVYLCASAGRVWTEAFFGQGTRLTVV.